The 6 T cell receptor beta chains below all came from one sample that was sequenced in a study of prognosis after radiotherapy for stage I lung cancer. Genomic DNA served as the source from which two-round multiplex PCR generated TCR beta CDR3 amplicons. First-round PCR, the initial amplification, used primers specific to each TRBV and TRBJ gene. Each CDR3 protein is one row after TCRdb ran MiXCR on the multiplex PCR reads. The sample lists about 31,000 distinct CDR3 sequences, 42% occurring once. The sample was PBMCs, taken before or after stereotactic body radiation therapy (not recorded which). These TCRs come from a donor of 50 years or more with non-small cell lung cancer.

V and J are TRBV19 and TRBJ1-1; the D gene is possibly TRBD1 (5 bases). V lost 11 bases, J lost 1 base, and 17 bases lay in between. The V gene's germline CDR1 is LNHDA and CDR2 SQIVND (reference sequence). This CDR3 is built from 14 residues. The DNA for the CDR3 is TGTGCCGGTAACCCGGGACGTCCGAACACTGAAGCTTTCTTT. It translates to CAGNPGRPNTEAFF.

This clonotype occurred many times. The chain combines TRBV12-3 or TRBV12-4 with TRBJ1-1; tentative D call: TRBD1 (5 bases). The CDR3 length is 14 residues. Trimming shortened V by 8 bases and J by 2 bases, and 15 bases separated the two germline ends. The CDR3 sequence is CASSWGGGNTEAFF. CDR3 sequence (DNA): TGTGCCAGCTCCTGGGGGGGGGGAAACACTGAAGCTTTCTTT.

This clonotype was counted at least ten times. The gene calls are TRBV3-1 and TRBJ2-1; no clear D. CDR1 LGHDT and CDR2 YNNKEL come from the germline V gene (reference sequence). The length of the CDR3 is 11 residues. Deletions cut 4 bases from V and 4 bases from J, with 2 bases between. The chain's CDR3 is CASSLYNEQFF. As DNA, the CDR3 is TGTGCCAGCAGCCTTTACAATGAGCAGTTCTTC.

This clonotype was seen ten or more times. The rearrangement uses TRBV27 and TRBJ2-5; D possibly corresponds to TRBD1 (5 bases). Trimming took 3 bases from V and 5 from J, leaving 10 bases between them. The CDR3 consists of 13 residues. Germline V CDR1 and CDR2: MNHEY, SMNVEV (reference sequence). The CDR3 region is CASSFRVGETQYF. DNA for the CDR3: TGTGCCAGCAGTTTCAGGGTCGGGGAGACCCAGTACTTC.

In its sample, this clonotype was seen many times. The gene calls are TRBV6-1 and TRBJ1-1, with unresolved D. The CDR3 is made up of 12 amino acids. CDR1 is MNHNS and CDR2 is SASEGT in the germline V gene. With 2 bases removed from V and 3 bases from J, the gap between germline ends came to 4 bases. CDR3 in DNA: TGTGCCAGCAGTGAATACGACACTGAAGCTTTCTTT. It translates to CASSEYDTEAFF.

This clonotype has ten or more counts. The V gene is TRBV30, the J gene TRBJ2-1; tentatively, D is TRBD1 or TRBD2 (6 bases each). V lost 8 bases to trimming and J lost 7 bases, with 18 bases between them. This CDR3 is built from 13 residues. Looked up from germline, CDR1 is GTSNPN and CDR2 is SVGIG (reference sequence). CDR3 residues: CAGGGGGRNEQFF. For the CDR3, the DNA is TGTGCCGGGGGAGGAGGGGGGAGGAATGAGCAGTTCTTC.